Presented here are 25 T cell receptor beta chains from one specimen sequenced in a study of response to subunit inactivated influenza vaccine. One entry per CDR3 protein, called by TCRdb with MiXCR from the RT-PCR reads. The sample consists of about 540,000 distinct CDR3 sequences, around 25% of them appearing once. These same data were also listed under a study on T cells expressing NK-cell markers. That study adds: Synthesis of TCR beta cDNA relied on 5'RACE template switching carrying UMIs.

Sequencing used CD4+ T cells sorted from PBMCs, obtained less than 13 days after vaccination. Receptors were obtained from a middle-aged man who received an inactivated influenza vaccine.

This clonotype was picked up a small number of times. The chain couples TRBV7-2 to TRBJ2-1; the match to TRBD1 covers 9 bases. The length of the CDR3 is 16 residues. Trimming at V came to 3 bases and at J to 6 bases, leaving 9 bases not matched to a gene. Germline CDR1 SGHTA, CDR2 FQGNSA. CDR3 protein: CASSLTGGGSVNEQFF. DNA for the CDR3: TGTGCCAGCAGCTTGACAGGGGGGGGGTCGGTCAATGAGCAGTTCTTC.

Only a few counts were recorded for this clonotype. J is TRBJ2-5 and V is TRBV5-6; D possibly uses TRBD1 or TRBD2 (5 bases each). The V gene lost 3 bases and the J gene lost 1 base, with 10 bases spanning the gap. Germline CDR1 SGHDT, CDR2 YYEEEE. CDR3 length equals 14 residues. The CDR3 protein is CASSSRGFQETQYF. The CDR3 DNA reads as TGTGCCAGCAGCTCACGGGGCTTCCAAGAGACCCAGTACTTC.

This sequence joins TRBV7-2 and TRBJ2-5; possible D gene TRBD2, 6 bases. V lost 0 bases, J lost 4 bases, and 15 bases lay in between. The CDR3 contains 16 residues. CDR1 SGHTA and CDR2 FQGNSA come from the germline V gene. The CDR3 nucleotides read TGTGCCAGCAGCTTAGCTGCGGGGCGGAATGGAGAGACCCAGTACTTC. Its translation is CASSLAAGRNGETQYF.

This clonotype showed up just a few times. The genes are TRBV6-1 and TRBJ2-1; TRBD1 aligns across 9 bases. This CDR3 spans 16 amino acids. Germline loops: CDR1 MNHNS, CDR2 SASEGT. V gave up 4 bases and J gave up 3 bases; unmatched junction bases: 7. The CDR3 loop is CASSGTGTGSYNEQFF. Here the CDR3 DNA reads TGTGCCAGCAGTGGAACCGGGACAGGGAGCTACAATGAGCAGTTCTTC.

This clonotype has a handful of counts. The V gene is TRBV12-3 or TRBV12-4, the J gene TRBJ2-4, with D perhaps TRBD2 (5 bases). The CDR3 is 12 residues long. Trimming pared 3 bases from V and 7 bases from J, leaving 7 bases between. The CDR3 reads CASSLRVNIQYF. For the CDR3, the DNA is TGTGCCAGCAGTTTGAGGGTGAACATTCAGTACTTC.

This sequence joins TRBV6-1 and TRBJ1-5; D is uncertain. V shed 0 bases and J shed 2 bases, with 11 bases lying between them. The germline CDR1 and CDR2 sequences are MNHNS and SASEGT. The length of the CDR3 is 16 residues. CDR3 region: CASSEAGFQRNQPQHF. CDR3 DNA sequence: TGTGCCAGCAGTGAAGCGGGGTTCCAGCGCAATCAGCCCCAGCATTTT.

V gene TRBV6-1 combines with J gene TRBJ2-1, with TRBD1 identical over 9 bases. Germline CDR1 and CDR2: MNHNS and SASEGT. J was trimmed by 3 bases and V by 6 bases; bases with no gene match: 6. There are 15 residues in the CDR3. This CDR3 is CASRLRDRDYNEQFF. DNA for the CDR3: TGTGCCAGCAGACTCCGGGACAGGGACTACAATGAGCAGTTCTTC.

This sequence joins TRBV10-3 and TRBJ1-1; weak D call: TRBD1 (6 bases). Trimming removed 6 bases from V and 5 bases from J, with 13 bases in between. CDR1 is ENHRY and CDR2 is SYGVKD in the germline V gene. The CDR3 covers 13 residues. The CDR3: CAIRVRQETEAFF. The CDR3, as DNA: TGTGCCATCAGAGTACGACAGGAGACTGAAGCTTTCTTT.

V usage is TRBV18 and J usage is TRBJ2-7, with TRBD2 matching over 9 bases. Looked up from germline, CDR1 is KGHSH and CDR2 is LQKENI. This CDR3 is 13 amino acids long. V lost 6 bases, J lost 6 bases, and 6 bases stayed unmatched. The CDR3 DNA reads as TGTGCCAGCTCCCCCGGACTAGCGATCGAGCAGTACTTC. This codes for CASSPGLAIEQYF.

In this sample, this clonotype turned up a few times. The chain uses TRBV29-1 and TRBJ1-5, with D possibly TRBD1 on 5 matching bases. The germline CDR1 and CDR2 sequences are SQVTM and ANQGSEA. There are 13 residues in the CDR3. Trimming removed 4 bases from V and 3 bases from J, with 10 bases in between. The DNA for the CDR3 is TGCAGCGTTGCCGGGGGGGTCAATCAGCCCCAGCATTTT. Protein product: CSVAGGVNQPQHF. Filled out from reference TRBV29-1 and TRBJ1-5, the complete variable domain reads SAVISQKPSRDICQRGTSLTIQCQVDSQVTMMFWYRQQPGQSLTLIATANQGSEATYESGFVIDKFPISRPNLTFSTLTVSNMSPEDSSIYLCSVAGGVNQPQHFGDGTRLSIL.

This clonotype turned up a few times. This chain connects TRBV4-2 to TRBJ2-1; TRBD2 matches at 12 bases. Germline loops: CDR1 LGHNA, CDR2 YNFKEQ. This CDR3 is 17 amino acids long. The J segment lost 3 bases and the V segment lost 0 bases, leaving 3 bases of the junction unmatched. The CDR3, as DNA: TGTGCCAGCAGCCAAGATACGACTAGCGGGGGCTACAATGAGCAGTTCTTC. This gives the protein CASSQDTTSGGYNEQFF.

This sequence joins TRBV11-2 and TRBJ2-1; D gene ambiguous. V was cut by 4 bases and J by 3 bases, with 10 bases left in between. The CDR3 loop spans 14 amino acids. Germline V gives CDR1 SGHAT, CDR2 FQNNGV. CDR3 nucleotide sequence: TGTGCCAGCAGCTCGGAGACCCGCTACAATGAGCAGTTCTTC. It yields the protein CASSSETRYNEQFF.

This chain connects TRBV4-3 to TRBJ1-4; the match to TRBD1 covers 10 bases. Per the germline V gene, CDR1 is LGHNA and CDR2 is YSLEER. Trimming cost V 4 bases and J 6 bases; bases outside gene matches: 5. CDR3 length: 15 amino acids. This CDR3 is CASSPRQGAHEKLFF. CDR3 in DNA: TGCGCCAGCAGCCCTCGACAGGGGGCGCATGAAAAACTGTTTTTT.

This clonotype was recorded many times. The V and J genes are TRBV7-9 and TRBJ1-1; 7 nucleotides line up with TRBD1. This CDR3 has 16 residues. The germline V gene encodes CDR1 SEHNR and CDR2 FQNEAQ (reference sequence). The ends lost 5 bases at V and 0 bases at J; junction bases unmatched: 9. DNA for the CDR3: TGTGCCAGCAGCGACTATCTGGGACAGATGAACACTGAAGCTTTCTTT. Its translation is CASSDYLGQMNTEAFF.

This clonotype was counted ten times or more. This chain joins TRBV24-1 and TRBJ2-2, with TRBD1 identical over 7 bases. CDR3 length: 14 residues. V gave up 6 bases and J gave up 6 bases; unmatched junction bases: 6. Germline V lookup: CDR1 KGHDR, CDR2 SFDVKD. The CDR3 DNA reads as TGTGCCACCAGTCGACAGGGTTCCCCCGGGGAGCTGTTTTTT. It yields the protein CATSRQGSPGELFF.

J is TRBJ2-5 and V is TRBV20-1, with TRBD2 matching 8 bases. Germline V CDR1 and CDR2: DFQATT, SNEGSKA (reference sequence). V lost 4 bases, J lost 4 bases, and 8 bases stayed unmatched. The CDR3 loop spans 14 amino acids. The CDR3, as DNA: TGCAGTGCTACGCGGGGGGCTAGAACAGAGACCCAGTACTTC. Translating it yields CSATRGARTETQYF.

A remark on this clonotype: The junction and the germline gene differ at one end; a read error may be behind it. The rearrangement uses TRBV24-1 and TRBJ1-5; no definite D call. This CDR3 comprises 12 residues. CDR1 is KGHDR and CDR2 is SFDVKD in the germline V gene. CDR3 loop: CATSALVGPQHF. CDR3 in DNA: TGTGCCACCAGTGCTTTGGTGGGGCCCCAGCATTTT.

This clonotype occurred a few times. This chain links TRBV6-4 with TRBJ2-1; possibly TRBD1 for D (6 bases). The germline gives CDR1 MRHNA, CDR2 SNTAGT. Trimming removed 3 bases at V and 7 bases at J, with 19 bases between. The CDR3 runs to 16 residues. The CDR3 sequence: CASSEGWGLLNNEQFF. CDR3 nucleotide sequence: TGTGCCAGCAGTGAGGGATGGGGGCTTTTGAATAATGAGCAGTTCTTC.

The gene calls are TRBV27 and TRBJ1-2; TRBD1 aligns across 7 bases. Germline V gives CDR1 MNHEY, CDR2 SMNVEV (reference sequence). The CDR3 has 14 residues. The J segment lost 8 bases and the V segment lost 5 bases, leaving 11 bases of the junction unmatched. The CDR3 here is CASSPRDRQGGYTF. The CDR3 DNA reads TGTGCCAGCAGTCCAAGGGACAGACAAGGGGGCTACACCTTC.

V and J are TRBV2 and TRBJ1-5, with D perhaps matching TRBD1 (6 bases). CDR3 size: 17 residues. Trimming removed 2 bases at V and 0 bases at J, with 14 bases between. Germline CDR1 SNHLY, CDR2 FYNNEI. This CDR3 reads CASSEPKGGYSNQPQHF. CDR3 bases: TGTGCCAGCAGTGAACCGAAAGGGGGTTATAGCAATCAGCCCCAGCATTTT.

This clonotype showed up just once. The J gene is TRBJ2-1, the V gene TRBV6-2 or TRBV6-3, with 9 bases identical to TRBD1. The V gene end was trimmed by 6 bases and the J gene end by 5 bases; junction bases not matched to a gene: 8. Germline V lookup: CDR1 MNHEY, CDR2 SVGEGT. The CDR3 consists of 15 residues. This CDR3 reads CASRNTGGVNNEQFF. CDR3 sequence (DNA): TGTGCCAGCAGAAATACAGGGGGCGTCAACAATGAGCAGTTCTTC.

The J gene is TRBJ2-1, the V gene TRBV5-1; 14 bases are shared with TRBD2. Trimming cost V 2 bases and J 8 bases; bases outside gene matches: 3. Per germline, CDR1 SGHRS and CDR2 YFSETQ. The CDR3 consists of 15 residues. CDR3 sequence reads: CASSFGTSGGDEQFF. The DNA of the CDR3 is TGCGCCAGCAGCTTTGGGACTAGCGGGGGAGATGAGCAGTTCTTC.

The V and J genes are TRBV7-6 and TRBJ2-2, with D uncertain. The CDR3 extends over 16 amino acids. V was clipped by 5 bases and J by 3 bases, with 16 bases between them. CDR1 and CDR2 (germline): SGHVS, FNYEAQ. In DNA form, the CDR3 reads TGTGCCAGCAGCCCCCATGGTAGGAGATACACCGGGGAGCTGTTTTTT. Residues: CASSPHGRRYTGELFF.

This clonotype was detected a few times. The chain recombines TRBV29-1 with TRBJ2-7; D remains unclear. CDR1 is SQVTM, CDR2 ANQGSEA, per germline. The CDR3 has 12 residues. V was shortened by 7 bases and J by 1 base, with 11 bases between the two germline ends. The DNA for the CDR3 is TGCAGCGCCCTGACGGAATCCTACGAGCAGTACTTC. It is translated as CSALTESYEQYF.

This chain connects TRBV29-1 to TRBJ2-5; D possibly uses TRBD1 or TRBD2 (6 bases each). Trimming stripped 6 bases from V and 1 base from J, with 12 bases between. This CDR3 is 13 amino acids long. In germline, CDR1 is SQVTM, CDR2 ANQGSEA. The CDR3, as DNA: TGCAGCGTGTACGGGGGCTTCCAAGAGACCCAGTACTTC. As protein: CSVYGGFQETQYF.